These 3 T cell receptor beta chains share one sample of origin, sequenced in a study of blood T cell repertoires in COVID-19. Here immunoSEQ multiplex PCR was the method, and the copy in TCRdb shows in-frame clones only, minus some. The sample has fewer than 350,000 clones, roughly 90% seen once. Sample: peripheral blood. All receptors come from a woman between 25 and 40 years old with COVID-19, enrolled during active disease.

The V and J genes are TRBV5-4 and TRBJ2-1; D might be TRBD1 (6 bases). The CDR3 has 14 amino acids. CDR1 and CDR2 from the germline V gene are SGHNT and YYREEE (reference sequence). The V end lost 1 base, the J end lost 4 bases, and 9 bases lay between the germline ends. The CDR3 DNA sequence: TGTGCCAGCAGCTTGTTGACAGGATACAATGAGCAGTTCTTC. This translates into CASSLLTGYNEQFF.

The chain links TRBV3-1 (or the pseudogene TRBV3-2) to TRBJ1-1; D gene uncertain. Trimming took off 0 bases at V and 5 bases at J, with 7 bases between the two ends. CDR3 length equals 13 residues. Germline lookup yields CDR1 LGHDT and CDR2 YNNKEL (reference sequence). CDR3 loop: CASSQDSETEAFF. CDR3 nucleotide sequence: TGTGCCAGCAGCCAAGATTCGGAGACTGAAGCTTTCTTT.

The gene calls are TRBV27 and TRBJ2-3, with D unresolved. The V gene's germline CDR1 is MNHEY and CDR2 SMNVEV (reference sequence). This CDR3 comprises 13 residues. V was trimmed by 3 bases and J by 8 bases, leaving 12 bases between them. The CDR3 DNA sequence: TGTGCCAGCAGTTTCACTGCAGGTGGTACGCAGTATTTT. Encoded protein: CASSFTAGGTQYF.